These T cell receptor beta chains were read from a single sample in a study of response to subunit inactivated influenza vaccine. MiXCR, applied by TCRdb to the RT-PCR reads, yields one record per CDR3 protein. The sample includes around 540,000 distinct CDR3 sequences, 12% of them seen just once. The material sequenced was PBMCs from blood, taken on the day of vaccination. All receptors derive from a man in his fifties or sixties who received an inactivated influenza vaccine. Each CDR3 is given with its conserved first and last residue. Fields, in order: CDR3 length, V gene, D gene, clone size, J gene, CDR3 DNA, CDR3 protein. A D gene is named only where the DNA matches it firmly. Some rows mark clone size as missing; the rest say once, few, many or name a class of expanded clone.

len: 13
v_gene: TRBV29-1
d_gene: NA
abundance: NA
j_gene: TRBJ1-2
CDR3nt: TGCAGCGTTGTAAGCGACCATGACTATGGCTACACCTTC
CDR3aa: CSVVSDHDYGYTF

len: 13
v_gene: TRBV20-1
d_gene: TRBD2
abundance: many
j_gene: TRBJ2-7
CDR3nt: TGCAGTGCACCGGGACTAGCGGGGTACGAGCAGTACTTC
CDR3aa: CSAPGLAGYEQYF

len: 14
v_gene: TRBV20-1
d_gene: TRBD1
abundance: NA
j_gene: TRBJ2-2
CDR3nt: TGCAGTGCCGGACAGGGCCCGAACACCGGGGAGCTGTTTTTT
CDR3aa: CSAGQGPNTGELFF

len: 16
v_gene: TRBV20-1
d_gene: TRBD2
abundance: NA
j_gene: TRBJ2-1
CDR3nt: TGCAGTGCTAGAGATCCTAGCGGGCCTTCCTACAATGAGCAGTTCTTC
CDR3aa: CSARDPSGPSYNEQFF

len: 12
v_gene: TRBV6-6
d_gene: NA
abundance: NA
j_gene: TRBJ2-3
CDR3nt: TGTGCCTCAGGGGGGGGGCAAGGTACGCAGTATTTT
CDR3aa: CASGGGQGTQYF

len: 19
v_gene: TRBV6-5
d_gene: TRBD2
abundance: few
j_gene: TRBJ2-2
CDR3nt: TGTGCCAGCAGTTACGGGACTAGCGGGGGGTGGGCAAACACCGGGGAGCTGTTTTTT
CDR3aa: CASSYGTSGGWANTGELFF

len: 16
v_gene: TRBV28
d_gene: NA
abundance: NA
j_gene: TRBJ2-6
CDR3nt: TGTGCCAGCAGTTTGCCAGTCTCCTCTGGGGCCAACGTCCTGACTTTC
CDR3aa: CASSLPVSSGANVLTF

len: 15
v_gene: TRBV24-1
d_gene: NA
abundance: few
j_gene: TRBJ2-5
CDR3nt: TGTGCCACCAGTGAGGGAACCTGGTGGAAAGAGACCCAGTACTTC
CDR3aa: CATSEGTWWKETQYF

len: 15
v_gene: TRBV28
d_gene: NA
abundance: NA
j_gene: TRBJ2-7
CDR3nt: TGTGCCAGCAGTTCCGGGGGAGCGATCTCCTACGAGCAGTACTTC
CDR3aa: CASSSGGAISYEQYF

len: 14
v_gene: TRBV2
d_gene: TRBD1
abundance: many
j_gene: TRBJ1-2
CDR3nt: TGTGCCAGCAGGATGGGACAGGCGACCTATGGCTACACCTTC
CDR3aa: CASRMGQATYGYTF